Listed here are 25 T cell receptor beta chains from one sample, sequenced in a study of graft-versus-host responses after intestinal transplantation. Some clones are missing from TCRdb's copy, which holds only in-frame ones; the method was immunoSEQ multiplex PCR. Among 77,000 or so clones, around 92% were seen once, and the ten largest hold under 0.85%. The sequenced sample was PBMCs, obtained 98 days after intestinal transplantation. The receptor source for this set is a human patient who received an intestinal transplant, so some T cells may come from the graft donor.

The chain is built from TRBV30 and TRBJ1-1; D is perhaps TRBD1 (5 bases). This CDR3 has 12 residues. Trimming took off 2 bases at V and 4 bases at J, with 8 bases between the two ends. Germline-derived CDR1 and CDR2 are GTSNPN and SVGIG (reference sequence). CDR3 sequence (DNA): TGTGCCTGGAGTCATGGGGGCACTGAAGCTTTCTTT. Translating gives CAWSHGGTEAFF.

The genes are TRBV6-6 and TRBJ2-5; D is unresolved. V lost 4 bases to trimming and J lost 1 base, with 4 bases between them. This CDR3 has 12 amino acids. CDR1 is MNHNY and CDR2 is SVGAGI in the germline V gene (reference sequence). The CDR3 DNA sequence: TGTGCCAGCAGTTCGGGCCAAGAGACCCAGTACTTC. This translates into CASSSGQETQYF.

The V gene is TRBV4-2, the J gene TRBJ2-7, with 7 bases aligning to TRBD1. V shed 0 bases and J 2 bases; nucleotides not matched to a gene: 10. Germline V lookup: CDR1 LGHNA, CDR2 YNFKEQ. The CDR3 consists of 17 residues. The CDR3: CASSQELPPGQPYEQYF. The CDR3 nucleotides read TGTGCCAGCAGCCAAGAATTGCCCCCGGGACAGCCCTACGAGCAGTACTTC.

The chain recombines TRBV6-6 with TRBJ1-1, with a possible D match to TRBD1 (5 bases). CDR1 and CDR2 from the germline V gene are MNHNY and SVGAGI (reference sequence). CDR3 size: 10 residues. The germline V and J ends were trimmed by 8 bases and 5 bases, with 6 bases remaining between them. The CDR3 DNA follows: TGTGCCAGCTGGGGGACTGAAGCTTTCTTT. Its protein is CASWGTEAFF.

The V gene is TRBV7-8, the J gene TRBJ1-4, with D possibly TRBD1 on 5 matching bases. The CDR3 runs to 14 residues. Looked up from germline, CDR1 is SGHVS and CDR2 is FQNEAQ. V lost 6 bases and J 9 bases, leaving 17 bases between the germline ends. The CDR3 spells CASRDGAEGQKLFF. Written as DNA, the CDR3 is TGTGCCAGCAGGGACGGGGCAGAGGGACAAAAACTGTTTTTT.

V gene TRBV6-1 combines with J gene TRBJ2-2, with 7 bases fitting TRBD1. The CDR3 runs 15 residues. CDR1 is MNHNS and CDR2 is SASEGT in the germline V gene. With 6 bases clipped from V and 2 bases from J, the junction kept 6 bases outside the gene matches. The CDR3: CASRPGQPNTGELFF. The CDR3 DNA is TGTGCCAGCAGACCGGGACAGCCTAACACCGGGGAGCTGTTTTTT.

This clone was detected once. The gene calls are TRBV4-1 and TRBJ1-3; 8 bases are shared with TRBD1. This CDR3 contains 16 residues. After removal of 0 bases from V and 8 bases from J, the junction contained 9 bases not matched to a gene. The germline CDR1 and CDR2 sequences are MGHRA and YSYEKL. For the CDR3, the DNA is TGCGCCAGCAGCCAAGAGCAGGGGGCTAGTTTGGACACCATATATTTT. Its translation: CASSQEQGASLDTIYF.

The chain links TRBV6-4 to TRBJ2-3; the D gene is possibly TRBD2 (6 bases). The germline V and J ends were trimmed by 4 bases and 1 base, with 6 bases remaining between them. The length of the CDR3 is 13 residues. Germline V gene sequence: CDR1 MRHNA, CDR2 SNTAGT. The CDR3 nucleotides read TGTGCCAGCAGTGCGGGGGGCACAGATACGCAGTATTTT. This codes for CASSAGGTDTQYF.

The rearrangement joins TRBV28 to TRBJ1-5; TRBD1 matches 9 bases. The CDR3 runs to 18 residues. Unmatched junction bases numbered 13, after V lost 5 bases and J lost 2 bases. Germline V gives CDR1 MDHEN, CDR2 SYDVKM. The CDR3 bases are TGTGCCAGCAGTGGGGGCACAGGGGGCATATTTGGCAATCAGCCCCAGCATTTT. Translating gives CASSGGTGGIFGNQPQHF.

This clone occurred once. The chain is built from TRBV5-4 and TRBJ2-5; 7 nucleotides match TRBD1. After removal of 2 bases from V and 5 bases from J, the junction contained 3 bases not matched to a gene. The CDR3 spans 13 residues. The V gene's germline CDR1 is SGHNT and CDR2 YYREEE (reference sequence). The CDR3, as DNA: TGTGCCAGCAGCTTCAGGGGGTTTGAGACCCAGTACTTC. This gives the protein CASSFRGFETQYF.

The rearrangement uses TRBV5-4 and TRBJ2-4; no clear D. Germline V CDR1 and CDR2: SGHNT, YYREEE (reference sequence). The CDR3 runs to 15 residues. V gave up 0 bases and J gave up 1 base, with 8 bases separating them. As DNA, the CDR3 is TGTGCCAGCAGCTTGGATGGGGTGGCCAAAAACATTCAGTACTTC. Translated: CASSLDGVAKNIQYF.

This clone was counted only a few times. CDR3 protein: CASSDLAGAGEQFF. Written as DNA, the CDR3 is TGTGCCAGCAGTGATTTAGCGGGGGCCGGTGAGCAGTTCTTC. This chain uses TRBV6-4 with TRBJ2-1; 9 positions agree with TRBD2. The CDR3 length is 14 residues. Trimming at V came to 3 bases and at J to 9 bases, leaving 6 bases not matched to a gene. Germline V CDR1 and CDR2: MRHNA, SNTAGT.

J is TRBJ2-2 and V is TRBV6-6, with a possible D match to TRBD1 (6 bases). With 6 bases removed from V and 4 bases from J, the gap between germline ends came to 18 bases. The germline V gene has CDR1 MNHNY and CDR2 SVGAGI (reference sequence). This CDR3 is 16 amino acids long. CDR3 amino acids: CASSYSRGRGTGELFF. In DNA form, the CDR3 reads TGTGCCAGCAGCTATTCTCGGGGCAGGGGCACCGGGGAGCTGTTTTTT.

The V call is TRBV18, the J call TRBJ2-5; 7 nucleotides line up with TRBD1. With 2 bases clipped from V and 3 bases from J, the junction kept 6 bases outside the gene matches. The germline gives CDR1 KGHSH, CDR2 LQKENI. The CDR3 is made up of 15 amino acids. The CDR3 spells CASSPGTATEETQYF. CDR3 nucleotides: TGTGCCAGCTCACCAGGGACAGCGACGGAAGAGACCCAGTACTTC.

The gene calls are TRBV20-1 and TRBJ2-1; D unclear. CDR3 size: 10 residues. From germline, CDR1 is DFQATT and CDR2 SNEGSKA (reference sequence). With 4 bases removed from V and 6 bases from J, the gap between germline ends came to 4 bases. CDR3 residues: CSATTNEQFF. CDR3 nucleotides: TGCAGTGCTACCACCAATGAGCAGTTCTTC.

This chain connects TRBV6-6 to TRBJ2-7; TRBD1 might be the D (6 bases). Trimming took 4 bases from V and 5 from J, leaving 18 bases between them. The CDR3 extends over 15 amino acids. Germline assignment: CDR1 MNHNY and CDR2 SVGAGI (reference sequence). CDR3 loop: CASSFPPITGNEQYF. CDR3 sequence (DNA): TGTGCCAGCAGTTTCCCCCCCATAACAGGGAACGAGCAGTACTTC.

V and J are TRBV21-1 and TRBJ2-7. TRBV21-1 is annotated as a pseudogene. This CDR3 region has 14 residues. As DNA, the CDR3 is TGTGCCAGCTTGGTGGGACCGCTTGGGTACGAGCAGTACTTC. The encoded protein is CASLVGPLGYEQYF.

The chain has TRBV7-9 and TRBJ1-1; 8 nucleotides match TRBD1. Germline CDR1 SEHNR, CDR2 FQNEAQ (reference sequence). J was trimmed by 0 bases and V by 5 bases; bases with no gene match: 8. CDR3 length: 16 residues. CDR3 sequence: CASSPTTGGLNTEAFF. The DNA for the CDR3 is TGTGCCAGCAGCCCCACCACAGGGGGATTGAACACTGAAGCTTTCTTT.

The chain couples TRBV9 to TRBJ2-3; D is unresolved. The CDR3 loop spans 14 amino acids. The germline CDR1 and CDR2 sequences are SGDLS and YYNGEE. Deletions cut 0 bases from V and 5 bases from J, with 10 bases between. The CDR3 is CASSVDTGQDTQYF. The CDR3 bases are TGTGCCAGCAGCGTAGATACGGGCCAAGATACGCAGTATTTT.

The rearrangement links TRBV6-6 to TRBJ2-5; 8 nucleotides match TRBD1. With 9 bases clipped from V and 7 bases from J, the junction kept 16 bases outside the gene matches. The germline V gene encodes CDR1 MNHNY and CDR2 SVGAGI (reference sequence). This CDR3 has 15 residues. This chain's CDR3 is CASIQGASPSGTQYF. Here the CDR3 DNA reads TGTGCCAGTATTCAGGGGGCCTCCCCTTCGGGGACCCAGTACTTC.

Concerning this clone: A junction end diverges from the germline sequence, so it may reflect a read error. The rearrangement joins TRBV9 to TRBJ2-3; D not resolved. CDR1 and CDR2 from the germline V gene are SGDLS and YYNGEE. The CDR3 extends over 12 amino acids. This CDR3 is CASSGGTDSQYF. The CDR3, as DNA: TGTGCCAGCAGCGGTGGCACAGATTCGCAGTATTTT.

Only one count was recorded for this clone. CDR3 sequence (DNA): TGTGCCAGCAGTTTAGTGGACAGGCCTGGAAACACCATATATTTT. Protein sequence: CASSLVDRPGNTIYF. The chain recombines TRBV28 with TRBJ1-3; 7 bases match TRBD1. The CDR3 totals 15 residues. Germline-derived CDR1 and CDR2 are MDHEN and SYDVKM. Losses at the gene ends were 2 bases for V and 2 bases for J; bases not matched to a gene: 3.

This clone was counted only a few times. This chain links TRBV6-1 with TRBJ1-5; D is ambiguous. Germline V gene sequence: CDR1 MNHNS, CDR2 SASEGT. The V and J ends lost 0 bases and 3 bases respectively, with 9 bases between them. The CDR3 loop spans 15 amino acids. The CDR3 here is CASSEARTINQPQHF. CDR3 DNA: TGTGCCAGCAGTGAAGCTCGGACCATCAATCAGCCCCAGCATTTT.

This chain uses TRBV19 with TRBJ2-7; tentatively, D is TRBD1 (5 bases). This CDR3 is 15 amino acids long. The germline CDR1 and CDR2 sequences are LNHDA and SQIVND (reference sequence). The ends were cut back, 0 bases at V and 5 bases at J, with 14 bases in the middle. The CDR3 sequence is CASSIDRARRHEQYF. The CDR3 DNA sequence: TGTGCCAGTAGTATAGACAGGGCCCGCCGGCACGAGCAGTACTTC. The full variable domain, rest sourced from reference TRBV19 and TRBJ2-7, is DGGITQSPKYLFRKEGQNVTLSCEQNLNHDAMYWYRQDPGQGLRLIYYSQIVNDFQKGDIAEGYSVSREKKESFPLTVTSAQKNPTAFYLCASSIDRARRHEQYFGPGTRLTVT.

This sequence joins TRBV7-6 and TRBJ2-5; possibly TRBD1 or TRBD2 for D (7 bases each). The CDR3 spans 14 residues. CDR1 is SGHVS and CDR2 is FNYEAQ in the germline V gene. V gave up 1 base and J gave up 5 bases, with 11 bases separating them. CDR3 in amino acids: CASSLGGGQETQYF. The CDR3 nucleotides read TGTGCCAGCAGCTTAGGGGGGGGACAGGAGACCCAGTACTTC.